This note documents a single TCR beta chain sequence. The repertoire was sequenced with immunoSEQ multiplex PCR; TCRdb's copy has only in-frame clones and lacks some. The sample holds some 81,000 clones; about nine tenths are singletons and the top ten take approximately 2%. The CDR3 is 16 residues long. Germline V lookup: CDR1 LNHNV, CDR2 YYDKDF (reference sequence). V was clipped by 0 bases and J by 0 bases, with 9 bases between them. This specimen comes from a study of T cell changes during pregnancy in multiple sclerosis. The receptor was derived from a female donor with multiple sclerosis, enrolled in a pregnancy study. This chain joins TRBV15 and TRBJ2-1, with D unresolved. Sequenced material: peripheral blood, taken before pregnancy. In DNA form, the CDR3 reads TGTGCCACCAGCAGAGATCCCCCGAGCTCCTACAATGAGCAGTTCTTC. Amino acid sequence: CATSRDPPSSYNEQFF.